The 15 T cell receptor beta chains below were found in one sample sequenced in a study of T cells in Graves' hyperthyroidism and ophthalmopathy. Using RNA transcripts as the source, TCR beta CDR3 regions were amplified. With the HTBI primer set, the TCR CDR3 went through a first round of RT-PCR. TCRdb reprocessed the multiplex PCR reads via MiXCR and lists one record per CDR3 protein. The table has fewer than 650,000 distinct CDR3 sequences, around 15% seen once; the top ten hold around 14%. Specimen: blood. Every receptor here comes from a middle-aged woman with Graves' hyperthyroidism.

This clonotype was counted ten times or more. CDR3 sequence reads: CASSQGSGRTEQFF. As DNA, the CDR3 is TGTGCCAGCAGCCAAGGAAGCGGGAGGACTGAGCAGTTCTTC. The rearrangement links TRBV3-1 to TRBJ2-1; 9 bases align to TRBD2. V shed 1 base, J shed 9 bases, and the junction held 4 bases outside the gene matches. Germline V CDR1 and CDR2: LGHDT, YNNKEL (reference sequence). This CDR3 spans 14 amino acids.

In this sample, this clonotype turned up many times. The DNA of the CDR3 is TGCGCCAGCAGCTTAACGGGAGCCAAGGCAGATACGCAGTATTTT. Amino acid sequence: CASSLTGAKADTQYF. The rearrangement joins TRBV5-1 to TRBJ2-3, with D possibly matching TRBD2 (6 bases). V lost 2 bases to trimming and J lost 4 bases, with 14 bases between them. This CDR3 contains 15 residues. The germline V gene encodes CDR1 SGHRS and CDR2 YFSETQ.

This clonotype was observed many times. The gene calls are TRBV5-1 and TRBJ2-3; D perhaps matches TRBD2 (5 bases). There are 15 residues in the CDR3. V was trimmed by 2 bases and J by 0 bases, leaving 10 bases between them. Looked up from germline, CDR1 is SGHRS and CDR2 is YFSETQ. The CDR3 here is CASSFEGRSTDTQYF. The CDR3 DNA sequence: TGCGCCAGCAGCTTTGAGGGTAGAAGCACAGATACGCAGTATTTT.

This clonotype came up a few times. The chain has TRBV7-2 and TRBJ1-2; TRBD1 might be the D (6 bases). Germline V gives CDR1 SGHTA, CDR2 FQGNSA. The CDR3 length is 14 residues. Trimming pared 5 bases from V and 4 bases from J, leaving 14 bases between. CDR3 coding DNA: TGTGCCAGCAGCCCAGTACAGGGCAGCTATGGCTACACCTTC. Its translation: CASSPVQGSYGYTF.

Many counts were recorded for this clonotype. CDR3 nucleotide sequence: TGTGCCAGCAGATTTAGCGGGAGGGCCGCCGGGGAGCTGTTTTTT. The encoded protein is CASRFSGRAAGELFF. The rearrangement joins TRBV12-3 or TRBV12-4 to TRBJ2-2; 11 bases fit TRBD2. This CDR3 has 15 amino acids. The V and J ends lost 6 bases and 6 bases, in that order; junction bases with no gene match: 6.

This clonotype is a singleton in its sample. The chain has TRBV11-2 and TRBJ2-1; 8 bases fit TRBD2. The CDR3 is 15 amino acids. V dropped 5 bases and J dropped 4; count of bases not matched to a gene: 7. Looked up from germline, CDR1 is SGHAT and CDR2 is FQNNGV. CDR3 DNA: TGTGCCAGCAGCCCCGCTGGCGGGAGGTACAATGAGCAGTTCTTC. Its translation is CASSPAGGRYNEQFF.

The chain joins TRBV7-9 to TRBJ1-1, with 7 bases identical to TRBD1. The CDR3 length is 14 residues. V trimming: 5 bases; J trimming: 5 bases; junction bases outside the gene matches: 8. Germline V gene data show CDR1 as SEHNR and CDR2 as FQNEAQ (reference sequence). CDR3 sequence: CASSPTGMETEAFF. CDR3 DNA sequence: TGTGCCAGCAGCCCGACAGGGATGGAAACTGAAGCTTTCTTT. Complete variable domain (other parts from reference TRBV7-9 and TRBJ1-1): DTGVSQNPRHKITKRGQNVTFRCDPISEHNRLYWYRQTLGQGPEFLTYFQNEAQLEKSRLLSDRFSAERPKGSFSTLEIQRTEQGDSAMYLCASSPTGMETEAFFGQGTRLTVV.

This clonotype was recorded a few times. In nucleotides, the CDR3 is TGCGCCAGCAGCCAACAGGGACGTCATTTCCCCACAGATACGCAGTATTTT. Translation gives CASSQQGRHFPTDTQYF. V is TRBV4-1 and J is TRBJ2-3; D is possibly TRBD1 or TRBD2 (5 bases each). Trimming took 2 bases from V and 2 from J, leaving 17 bases between them. Germline CDR1 and CDR2: MGHRA and YSYEKL. This CDR3 spans 17 amino acids.

This clonotype was recorded many times. The chain employs TRBV11-2 and TRBJ2-5; D perhaps matches TRBD1 (6 bases). CDR1 SGHAT and CDR2 FQNNGV come from the germline V gene. The CDR3 is 14 residues long. The ends were cut back, 1 base at V and 5 bases at J, with 11 bases in the middle. CDR3 nucleotide sequence: TGTGCCAGCAGCTTAGTCGACAGGTGGGAGACCCAGTACTTC. Its translation is CASSLVDRWETQYF.

The V and J genes are TRBV19 and TRBJ2-4; D is uncertain. CDR1 is LNHDA and CDR2 is SQIVND in the germline V gene (reference sequence). Trimming removed 0 bases at V and 0 bases at J, with 12 bases between. This CDR3 comprises 17 residues. The CDR3 nucleotides are TGTGCCAGTAGTATAGATCCGACCGCTCAAGCCAAAAACATTCAGTACTTC. Amino acid sequence: CASSIDPTAQAKNIQYF.

The table lists this clonotype with many counts. The chain combines TRBV28 with TRBJ2-7; 12 bases fit TRBD2. Trimming cost V 3 bases and J 4 bases; bases outside gene matches: 16. Germline CDR1 is MDHEN and CDR2 is SYDVKM. The CDR3 sequence is 19 residues long. CDR3 coding DNA: TGTGCCAGCAGTTTCAGGCAGGGGCGGACTAGCGGGATTTCTTACGAGCAGTACTTC. Translation: CASSFRQGRTSGISYEQYF.

This clonotype was observed at least ten times. This sequence joins TRBV2 and TRBJ1-5, with TRBD1 matching 8 bases. This CDR3 comprises 15 residues. CDR1 SNHLY and CDR2 FYNNEI come from the germline V gene. Trimming removed 6 bases from V and 6 bases from J; junction bases left unmatched: 10. For the CDR3, the DNA is TGTGCCAGCAGCCTGGGACAGGCCCGCGGTCAGCCCCAGCATTTT. This encodes CASSLGQARGQPQHF.

This clonotype was detected ten times or more. The chain combines TRBV20-1 with TRBJ1-4; possibly TRBD1 for D (5 bases). Trimming took 6 bases from V and 5 from J, leaving 16 bases between them. The germline V gene encodes CDR1 DFQATT and CDR2 SNEGSKA (reference sequence). CDR3 size: 14 residues. The CDR3 is CSASTGGVNEKLFF. CDR3 bases: TGCAGTGCCAGCACAGGAGGCGTAAATGAAAAACTGTTTTTT.

The rearrangement links TRBV4-1 to TRBJ1-5; no clear D. The length of the CDR3 is 17 residues. CDR1 and CDR2 from the germline V gene are MGHRA and YSYEKL. The V end lost 0 bases, the J end lost 0 bases, and 12 bases lay between the germline ends. The CDR3 loop reads CASSQDLRTDSNQPQHF. In DNA form, the CDR3 reads TGCGCCAGCAGCCAAGACTTACGAACGGATAGCAATCAGCCCCAGCATTTT.

The chain joins TRBV29-1 to TRBJ1-3; no firm D call. CDR1 and CDR2 (germline): SQVTM, ANQGSEA. Deletions cut 6 bases from V and 7 bases from J, with 10 bases between. This CDR3 has 11 residues. The CDR3 DNA reads TGCAGCGTCGCCATGGGTAACACCATATATTTT. This encodes CSVAMGNTIYF.